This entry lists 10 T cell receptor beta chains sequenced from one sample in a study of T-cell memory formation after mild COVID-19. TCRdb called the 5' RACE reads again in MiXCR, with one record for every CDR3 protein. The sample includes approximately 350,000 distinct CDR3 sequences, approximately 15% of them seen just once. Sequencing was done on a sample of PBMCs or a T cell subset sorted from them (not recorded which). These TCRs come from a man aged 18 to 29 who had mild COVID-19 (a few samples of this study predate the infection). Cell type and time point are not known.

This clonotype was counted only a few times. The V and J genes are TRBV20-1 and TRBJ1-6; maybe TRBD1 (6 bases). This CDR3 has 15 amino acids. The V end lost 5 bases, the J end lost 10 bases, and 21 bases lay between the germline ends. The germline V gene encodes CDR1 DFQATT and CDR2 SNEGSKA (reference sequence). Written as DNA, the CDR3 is TGCAGTGCTCCCCCCCAGCGGGACACACAATCACCCCTCCACTTT. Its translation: CSAPPQRDTQSPLHF.

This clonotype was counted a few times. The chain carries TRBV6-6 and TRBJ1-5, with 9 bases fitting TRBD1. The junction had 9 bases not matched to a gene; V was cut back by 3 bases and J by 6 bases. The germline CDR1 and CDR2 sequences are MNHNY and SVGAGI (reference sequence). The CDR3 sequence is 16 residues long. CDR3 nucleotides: TGTGCCAGCAGTTATCCCACCGGACAGGGGAGTCAGCCCCAGCATTTT. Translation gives CASSYPTGQGSQPQHF.

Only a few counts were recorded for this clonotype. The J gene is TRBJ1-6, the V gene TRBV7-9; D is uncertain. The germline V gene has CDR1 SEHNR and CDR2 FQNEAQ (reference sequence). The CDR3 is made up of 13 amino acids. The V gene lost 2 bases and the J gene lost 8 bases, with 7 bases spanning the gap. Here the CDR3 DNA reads TGTGCCAGCAGCTTAATCCCAGATTCACCCCTCCACTTT. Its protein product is CASSLIPDSPLHF.

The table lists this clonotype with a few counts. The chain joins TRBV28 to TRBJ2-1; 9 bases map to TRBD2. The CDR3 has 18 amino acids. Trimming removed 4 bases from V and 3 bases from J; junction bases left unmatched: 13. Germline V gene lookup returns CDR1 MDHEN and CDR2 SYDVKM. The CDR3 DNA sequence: TGTGCCAGCAGTTCGACCGGCCTAGCGGGGTCACTCTACAATGAGCAGTTCTTC. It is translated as CASSSTGLAGSLYNEQFF.

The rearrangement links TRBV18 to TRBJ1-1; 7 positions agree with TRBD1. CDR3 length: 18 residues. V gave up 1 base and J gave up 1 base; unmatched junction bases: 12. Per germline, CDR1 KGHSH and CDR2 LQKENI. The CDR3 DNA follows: TGTGCCAGCTCACCACGGGAAACTCAGACAGGGACGAACACTGAAGCTTTCTTT. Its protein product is CASSPRETQTGTNTEAFF.

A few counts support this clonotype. The CDR3 reads CASSLMGRGGGYTF. CDR3 sequence (DNA): TGTGCCAGCAGCTTAATGGGTCGAGGGGGAGGCTACACCTTC. The chain links TRBV7-2 to TRBJ1-2, with D perhaps TRBD1 (6 bases). Trimming stripped 2 bases from V and 8 bases from J, with 15 bases between. CDR3 length: 14 amino acids. Germline CDR1 and CDR2: SGHTA and FQGNSA.

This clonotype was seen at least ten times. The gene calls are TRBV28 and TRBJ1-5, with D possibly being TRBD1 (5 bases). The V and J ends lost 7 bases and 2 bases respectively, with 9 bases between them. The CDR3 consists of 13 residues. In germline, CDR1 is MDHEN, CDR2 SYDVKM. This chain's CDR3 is CASNRYGNQPQHF. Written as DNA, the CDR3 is TGTGCCAGCAACAGGTACGGCAATCAGCCCCAGCATTTT.

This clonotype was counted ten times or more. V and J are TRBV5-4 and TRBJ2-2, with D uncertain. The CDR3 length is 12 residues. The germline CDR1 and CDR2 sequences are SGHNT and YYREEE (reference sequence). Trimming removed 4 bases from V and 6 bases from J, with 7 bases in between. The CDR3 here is CASSVPAGELFF. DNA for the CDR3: TGTGCCAGCAGCGTACCAGCCGGGGAGCTGTTTTTT.

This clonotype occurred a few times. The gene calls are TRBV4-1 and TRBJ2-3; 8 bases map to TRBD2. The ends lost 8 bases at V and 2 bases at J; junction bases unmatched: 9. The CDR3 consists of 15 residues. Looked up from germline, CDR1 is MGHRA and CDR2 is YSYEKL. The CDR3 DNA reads TGCGCCAGCCGCTCCACTAGCGGCCTCACAGATACGCAGTATTTT. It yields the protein CASRSTSGLTDTQYF.

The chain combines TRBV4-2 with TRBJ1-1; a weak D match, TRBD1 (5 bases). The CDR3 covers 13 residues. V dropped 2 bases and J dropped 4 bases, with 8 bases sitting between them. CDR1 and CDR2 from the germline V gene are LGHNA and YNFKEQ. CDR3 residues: CASSQTGITEAFF. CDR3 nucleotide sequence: TGTGCCAGCAGCCAAACAGGAATCACTGAAGCTTTCTTT.